Listed below are T cell receptor beta chains from one sample, sequenced in a study of T-cell memory formation after mild COVID-19. TCRdb recomputed calls from the 5' RACE reads with MiXCR, one row per CDR3 protein. This sample has around 390,000 distinct CDR3 sequences, with roughly 15% found just once. The source material was PBMCs or a T cell subset sorted from them (not recorded which). The receptor set was obtained from a man between 18 and 29 years old who had mild COVID-19 (a few samples of this study predate the infection). Cell type and time point are not known. Both conserved end residues are part of each CDR3. D genes are given only for firm matches. Rows give clone size only sometimes, using once, few, many, or a class for an expanded clone.

size	V	D	J	CDR3	DNA
few	TRBV14	-	TRBJ1-2	CASSHTLGGSSYGYTF	TGTGCCAGCAGCCATACTCTCGGGGGATCCAGTTATGGCTACACCTTC
few	TRBV12-3/TRBV12-4	-	TRBJ1-5	CASSLPGGVNQPQHF	TGTGCCAGCAGTTTACCCGGGGGCGTCAATCAGCCCCAGCATTTT
many	TRBV29-1	TRBD1	TRBJ1-4	CSVTGQGANEKLFF	TGCAGCGTCACTGGACAGGGGGCGAATGAAAAACTGTTTTTT
-	TRBV27	-	TRBJ2-1	CASSSWQGFYNEQFF	TGTGCCAGCAGTTCGTGGCAGGGATTCTACAATGAGCAGTTCTTC
-	TRBV20-1	-	TRBJ2-3	CSARRDREQGSSKDTQYF	TGCAGTGCTAGACGTGATCGTGAACAGGGATCCTCGAAGGATACGCAGTATTTT
few	TRBV5-1	-	TRBJ2-5	CASSVSGTTGGLLTKGNQETQYF	TGCGCCAGCAGCGTCTCGGGGACTACTGGGGGGCTCCTTACGAAAGGGAACCAAGAGACCCAGTACTTC
few	TRBV12-3/TRBV12-4	-	TRBJ1-6	CATSSGQINSPLHF	TGTGCCACCTCTTCCGGGCAGATTAATTCACCCCTCCACTTT
many	TRBV5-1	-	TRBJ2-5	CASSLEGGVQETQYF	TGCGCCAGCAGCTTAGAGGGGGGAGTCCAAGAGACCCAGTACTTC
-	TRBV4-1	TRBD1	TRBJ2-2	CASSQSGGTGELFF	TGCGCCAGCAGCCAATCAGGGGGAACCGGGGAGCTGTTTTTT
-	TRBV20-1	TRBD2	TRBJ2-1	CSAMGGTSPGNEQFF	TGCAGTGCCATGGGGGGGACTAGCCCTGGCAATGAGCAGTTCTTC
-	TRBV15	TRBD1	TRBJ1-1	CATSRPRTGDEAFF	TGTGCCACCAGCAGGCCCAGGACAGGGGATGAAGCTTTCTTT
many	TRBV5-4	TRBD2	TRBJ2-1	CASSPGGERRNEQFF	TGTGCCAGCAGCCCCGGGGGGGAGCGCAGGAATGAGCAGTTCTTC
few	TRBV7-3	TRBD2	TRBJ2-1	CASSSRGGADEQFF	TGTGCCAGCAGCTCTCGCGGGGGGGCCGATGAGCAGTTCTTC
few	TRBV10-3	TRBD1	TRBJ2-2	CAISKGTGENTGELFF	TGTGCCATCAGTAAAGGGACAGGGGAGAACACCGGGGAGCTGTTTTTT
-	TRBV6-5	TRBD2	TRBJ2-2	CASSYSPSGGTGELFF	TGTGCCAGCAGTTACTCGCCTAGCGGGGGAACCGGGGAGCTGTTTTTT
many	TRBV5-1	TRBD1	TRBJ1-1	CASSEGQPNTEAFF	TGCGCCAGCAGCGAGGGACAGCCTAACACTGAAGCTTTCTTT
-	TRBV4-3	-	TRBJ2-1	CASSQNKGLGSYNEQFF	TGCGCCAGCAGCCAGAACAAAGGGCTTGGCTCCTACAATGAGCAGTTCTTC
many	TRBV6-5	-	TRBJ1-1	CASSSRGFTEAFF	TGTGCCAGCAGTTCGAGGGGCTTCACTGAAGCTTTCTTT
once	TRBV28	-	TRBJ1-5	CASSFSPSTGGNQHF	TGTGCCAGCAGTTTTTCTCCTTCGACAGGTGGAAACCAGCATTTT
-	TRBV24-1	-	TRBJ2-3	CATTDDRLTDTQYF	TGTGCCACCACCGACGACAGGCTCACAGATACGCAGTATTTT
few	TRBV5-1	-	TRBJ1-5	CASSFEQGQPQHF	TGCGCCAGCAGCTTCGAGCAGGGCCAGCCCCAGCATTTT
-	TRBV2	-	TRBJ1-5	CATSLINQPQHF	TGTGCCACCTCCCTTATCAATCAGCCCCAGCATTTT
-	TRBV11-3	-	TRBJ2-1	CASSAENSYNEQFF	TGTGCCAGCAGCGCGGAGAACTCCTACAATGAGCAGTTCTTC
few	TRBV2	TRBD2	TRBJ2-3	CASSSPRGGASADTQYF	TGTGCCAGCAGTTCCCCTCGCGGGGGGGCCAGCGCAGATACGCAGTATTTT
few	TRBV5-1	-	TRBJ1-1	CASGLGPNTEAFF	TGCGCCAGCGGTTTAGGGCCGAACACTGAAGCTTTCTTT
-	TRBV7-9	-	TRBJ1-2	CASSLEGGNYGYTF	TGTGCCAGCAGCTTAGAGGGGGGGAACTATGGCTACACCTTC
few	TRBV29-1	-	TRBJ2-5	CSVEDPPLAETQYF	TGCAGCGTTGAAGACCCTCCTCTGGCCGAGACCCAGTACTTC
-	TRBV4-1	TRBD1	TRBJ2-7	CASSLRTGYYEQYF	TGCGCCAGCAGCCTACGGACAGGGTACTACGAGCAGTACTTC
few	TRBV20-1	-	TRBJ2-5	CSARGAGRETQYF	TGCAGTGCTAGAGGGGCAGGGAGGGAGACCCAGTACTTC
-	TRBV15	TRBD1	TRBJ1-1	CATSGGQLNTEAFF	TGTGCCACCAGCGGGGGACAGTTGAACACTGAAGCTTTCTTT
-	TRBV20-1	-	TRBJ2-7	CSASLFSRPGYEQYF	TGCAGTGCTAGTTTGTTTTCCAGACCCGGATACGAGCAGTACTTC
few	TRBV24-1	TRBD1	TRBJ1-2	CATSDSTGTGNYGYTF	TGTGCCACCAGTGATTCAACCGGGACAGGCAACTATGGCTACACCTTC
few	TRBV7-9	-	TRBJ1-1	CASSASVGIAEAFF	TGTGCCAGCAGCGCCTCTGTGGGGATCGCTGAAGCTTTCTTT
many	TRBV20-1	-	TRBJ2-3	CSAREIEGTDTQYF	TGCAGTGCTAGAGAGATCGAGGGTACAGATACGCAGTATTTT
-	TRBV7-2	TRBD1	TRBJ2-7	CASRRDRVGNEQYF	TGTGCCAGCAGGCGAGACAGGGTGGGCAACGAGCAGTACTTC
-	TRBV5-1	TRBD1	TRBJ2-3	CASRERQGPSDTQYF	TGCGCCAGCCGCGAGAGACAGGGGCCCTCGGATACGCAGTATTTT
-	TRBV9	-	TRBJ2-2	CASSQYQGELFF	TGTGCCAGCTCTCAATACCAGGGGGAGCTGTTTTTT
-	TRBV20-1	-	TRBJ2-3	CSARNYRTGSDTQYF	TGCAGTGCTCGAAACTACAGGACGGGATCAGATACGCAGTATTTT
few	TRBV5-1	TRBD1	TRBJ2-2	CASSTQGADTGELFF	TGCGCCAGCAGCACACAGGGGGCGGACACCGGGGAGCTGTTTTTT
-	TRBV29-1	-	TRBJ2-6	CSVKESSGANVLTF	TGCAGCGTTAAAGAGTCTTCTGGGGCCAACGTCCTGACTTTC
many	TRBV4-1	-	TRBJ2-3	CASSQEAPQGQGPTDTQYF	TGCGCCAGCAGCCAAGAAGCCCCCCAGGGACAAGGACCCACAGATACGCAGTATTTT